The 4 T cell receptor beta chains below were found in one sample sequenced in a study of blood T cell repertoires in COVID-19. This table comes from immunoSEQ multiplex PCR, and its TCRdb copy is limited to in-frame clones, with some not included. The profile shows under 150,000 clones, approximately 87% of them singletons. The sample taken for sequencing was peripheral blood. The receptors originated from a man aged 25 to 45 with acute or convalescent COVID-19.

The V call is TRBV21-1, the J call TRBJ2-5; TRBD1, as called in the table, went unchecked against the DNA. TRBV21-1 is shown as a pseudogene. This CDR3 spans 15 amino acids. The CDR3 region has the DNA TGTGCCAGCAGCATAGGACAGGGGGGGAAAGAGACCCAGTACTTC. Encoded protein: CASSIGQGGKETQYF.

Only a few counts were recorded for this clone. The genes are TRBV11-2 and TRBJ2-7; 7 bases line up with TRBD1. In germline, CDR1 is SGHAT, CDR2 FQNNGV. This CDR3 is built from 15 residues. V was clipped by 5 bases and J by 0 bases; unmatched bases: 7. In nucleotides, the CDR3 is TGTGCCAGCAGCGAAACGGACAGGACCTCCTACGAGCAGTACTTC. Its translation is CASSETDRTSYEQYF.

The chain joins TRBV28 to TRBJ2-5; tentatively, D is TRBD1 (8 bases). Germline assignment: CDR1 MDHEN and CDR2 SYDVKM. The germline V and J ends were trimmed by 6 bases and 4 bases, with 18 bases remaining between them. The CDR3 extends over 15 amino acids. CDR3 protein: CASSSITGGGETQYF. CDR3 in DNA: TGTGCCAGCAGCTCAATAACAGGGGGGGGAGAGACCCAGTACTTC.

The chain employs TRBV4-3 and TRBJ1-5; 7 bases align to TRBD1. Trimming cost V 0 bases and J 11 bases; bases outside gene matches: 19. CDR3 length: 18 residues. CDR1 and CDR2 from the germline V gene are LGHNA and YSLEER. In DNA form, the CDR3 reads TGCGCCAGCAGCCAAGATGGAGGGCACCGGGACAGCAGAAAGACCCAGCATTTT. Protein sequence: CASSQDGGHRDSRKTQHF.